The entry below describes one T cell receptor beta chain. Its antigen remains unknown. Relying on iRepertoire HTBI primers and Arm-PCR of CDR3 regions, the team built TCR beta libraries. TCRdb reanalysed the multiplex PCR reads using MiXCR and keeps one entry per CDR3 protein. The sample holds approximately 490,000 distinct CDR3 sequences; around 15% are singletons and the top ten take over 9%. The sample comes from a study of regulatory T cells in long-lasting Graves disease. Germline V gene sequence: CDR1 SGHDN, CDR2 FVKESK. CDR3 length: 17 amino acids. After removal of 3 bases from V and 0 bases from J, the junction contained 9 bases not matched to a gene. Whole-study results and caveats: Limited samples may have lowered accuracy.

Time point described: newly diagnosed GD, antithyroid drugs for less than 3 months. Researchers made the TCR library from RNA that was extracted from PBMCs. These data also formed part of another study, on T cells in Graves' hyperthyroidism and ophthalmopathy.

This specimen consisted of peripheral blood mononuclear cells (PBMCs), obtained at new diagnosis, from a patient treated with antithyroid drugs. The genes are TRBV14 and TRBJ2-3; TRBD2 agrees at 7 bases. The clonotype was recovered from a middle-aged man with Graves disease. CDR3 sequence: CASSQRWEGRSTDTQYF. CDR3 in DNA: TGTGCCAGCAGCCAGCGGTGGGAGGGCCGGAGCACAGATACGCAGTATTTT.